Listed below are T cell receptor beta chains from one sample, sequenced in a study of blood T cells in healthy people across ages. TCRdb processed the 5' RACE reads anew with MiXCR; each CDR3 protein has one entry. The data hold 1,500,000 or so distinct CDR3 sequences, with around 40% observed a single time. The sequencing sample was made of blood. Every receptor here comes from a woman between 18 and 30 years old in good health. Each CDR3 is given with its conserved first and last residue. The D gene is left open where the match is weak. Size values are once, few and many counts, or a class for expanded clones, and some rows have none.

J gene,clone size,D gene,V gene,CDR3 DNA,CDR3 protein
TRBJ2-1,NA,NA,TRBV12-3/TRBV12-4,TGTGCCAGCAGTCCGGGGGTTCTGTACAATGAGCAGTTCTTC,CASSPGVLYNEQFF
TRBJ2-1,few,NA,TRBV29-1,TGCAGCGACCTTGGGCGGGATTACAATGAGCAGTTCTTC,CSDLGRDYNEQFF
TRBJ2-3,few,NA,TRBV7-2,TGTGCCAGCAGCTTATTCGGACCTGCTGATACGCAGTATTTT,CASSLFGPADTQYF
TRBJ2-7,NA,TRBD1,TRBV27,TGTGCCAGCAGTCTAACAGGGGTGGGCTCCTACGAGCAGTACTTC,CASSLTGVGSYEQYF
TRBJ1-5,NA,TRBD1,TRBV5-6,TGTGCCTGCAGCTTACAACGGACCTCAGGGGGGCATCAGCCCCAGCATTTT,CACSLQRTSGGHQPQHF
TRBJ2-5,NA,NA,TRBV27,TGTGCCAGCAGTTCAACTGGGCTCTCGGGGACCCAGTACTTC,CASSSTGLSGTQYF
TRBJ1-1,few,TRBD1,TRBV6-5,TGTGCCAGCAGTTACTTCCCACCGGGACAGGTAGACACTGAAGCTTTCTTT,CASSYFPPGQVDTEAFF
TRBJ1-1,few,NA,TRBV12-3/TRBV12-4,TGTGCCAGCAGTGATTCTGACAGACGCGGCACTGAAGCTTTCTTT,CASSDSDRRGTEAFF
TRBJ2-7,NA,TRBD1,TRBV7-9,TGTGCCAGCAGCTTAGCCCTAGTCGTGACAGGGTGGGCCTACGAGCAGTACTTC,CASSLALVVTGWAYEQYF
TRBJ1-2,NA,NA,TRBV20-1,TGCAGTGCCGATCCGGGACGGCTGAGTGGCTACACCTTC,CSADPGRLSGYTF
TRBJ2-5,NA,TRBD2,TRBV7-2,TGTGCCAGCAGCAAAGAAGGACTAGCGGTAGGGGAGACCCAGTACTTC,CASSKEGLAVGETQYF
TRBJ2-5,many,NA,TRBV29-1,TGCAGCGTTGAAGAAAGCCCGACAGAGACCCAGTACTTC,CSVEESPTETQYF
TRBJ2-1,few,NA,TRBV12-3/TRBV12-4,TGTGCCAGCAGTTTAGGGCCCTCCCAGGCCAAGAATGAGCAGTTCTTC,CASSLGPSQAKNEQFF
TRBJ2-5,NA,NA,TRBV6-2/TRBV6-3,TGTGCCAGCAGTGCCCGGGAGCAAGAGACCCGGTACTTC,CASSAREQETRYF
TRBJ2-2,NA,TRBD2,TRBV7-3,TGTGCCAGCAGCTTAATTCAAGTAGCGGGTGCCGGGGAGCTGTTTTTT,CASSLIQVAGAGELFF
TRBJ2-6,NA,NA,TRBV25-1,TGTGCCAGCAGTGAAGTCGGGACCAGCTCTGGGGCCAACGTCCTGACTTTC,CASSEVGTSSGANVLTF
TRBJ2-3,NA,NA,TRBV5-1,TGCGCCAGCAGCTTGGAACGGGGGCTTTACACAGATACGCAGTATTTT,CASSLERGLYTDTQYF
TRBJ1-1,NA,NA,TRBV6-2/TRBV6-3,TGTGCCAGCAGTTTCCAGGGCGGCTACACTGAAGCTTTCTTT,CASSFQGGYTEAFF
TRBJ1-1,once,NA,TRBV20-1,TGCAGTGCTCGCAACCGTTTCGGGGGCCTAATGGCCACTGAAGCTTTCTTT,CSARNRFGGLMATEAFF
TRBJ1-1,few,NA,TRBV7-9,TGTGCCAGCAGCTTCCGACAGACGATGAACACTGAAGCTTTCTTT,CASSFRQTMNTEAFF
TRBJ1-5,NA,NA,TRBV2,TGTGCCAGCAGTGAAGCTGGACGGGATCAGCCCCAGCATTTT,CASSEAGRDQPQHF
TRBJ1-5,NA,NA,TRBV11-2,TGTGCCAGCAGCCCCGACAGCCTCAAACAGCCCCAGCATTTT,CASSPDSLKQPQHF
TRBJ2-7,NA,TRBD1,TRBV7-2,TGTGCCAGCAGCCTTGGGGCAGGGGGACACGAGCAGTACTTC,CASSLGAGGHEQYF
TRBJ1-1,few,NA,TRBV11-2,TGTGCCAGCAGCCGCCAGGGCGTAATGAACACTGAAGCTTTCTTT,CASSRQGVMNTEAFF
TRBJ2-2,few,NA,TRBV5-1,TGCGCCAGCAGCTTGGCCACAAACACCGGGGAGCTGTTTTTT,CASSLATNTGELFF
TRBJ1-6,NA,TRBD1,TRBV7-2,TGTGCCAGCAGTCGGACAGGGGACAATTCACCCCTCCACTTT,CASSRTGDNSPLHF
TRBJ2-7,few,NA,TRBV27,TGTGCCAGCCTTCGAGGGGCCTACGAGCAGTACTTC,CASLRGAYEQYF
TRBJ2-5,NA,TRBD1,TRBV28,TGTGCCAGCAGTTTATTTAGGGACAGGATTGAAGAGACCCAGTACTTC,CASSLFRDRIEETQYF
TRBJ1-1,NA,TRBD1,TRBV27,TGTGCCAGCAGTAACCAGGGGGCAGGTACTGAAGCTTTCTTT,CASSNQGAGTEAFF
TRBJ2-1,NA,NA,TRBV2,TGTGCCAGCAGTGAACTGCGCAATGAGCAGTTCTTC,CASSELRNEQFF
TRBJ2-1,NA,TRBD2,TRBV12-3/TRBV12-4,TGTGCCAGCAGGCTAACTAGCGGGAGCTGGAATGAGCAGTTATTC,CASRLTSGSWNEQLF
TRBJ2-7,NA,NA,TRBV16,TGTGCCAGCAGCCAGTCGGCAGTCTACAATGAGCAGTACTTC,CASSQSAVYNEQYF
TRBJ2-1,NA,NA,TRBV24-1,TGTGCCACCAGTGACCGAGGTACACATAATGAGCAGTTCTTC,CATSDRGTHNEQFF
TRBJ2-3,NA,NA,TRBV5-1,TGCGCCAGCAGCTTGGACCCTCGGCAAGATACGCAGTATTTT,CASSLDPRQDTQYF
TRBJ2-7,NA,TRBD2,TRBV19,TGTGCCAGTTTCTCCCCTTTGAAGGCGGGAGGCCTACCCTACGAGCAGTACTTC,CASFSPLKAGGLPYEQYF
TRBJ1-1,NA,TRBD1,TRBV20-1,TGCAGTGCTCCCGGGACAGGGGGCTTGAACACTGAAGCTTTCTTT,CSAPGTGGLNTEAFF
TRBJ1-2,NA,NA,TRBV12-3/TRBV12-4,TGTGCCAGCAGTTTGATGGGGTTAGGTGGCTACACCTTC,CASSLMGLGGYTF
TRBJ1-4,few,NA,TRBV28,TGTGCCAGCAGTTCCACCGACTGGGAAAAACTGTTTTTT,CASSSTDWEKLFF
TRBJ1-2,many,NA,TRBV5-6,TGTGCCAGCAGCTTGGCCGGACACGGATCCTATGGCTACACCTTC,CASSLAGHGSYGYTF
TRBJ1-5,NA,NA,TRBV28,TGTGCCAGCAGTTTTGGTGTGTCGGCGACCCAGCATTTT,CASSFGVSATQHF
TRBJ2-7,NA,NA,TRBV2,TGTGCCAGCAGTGTAGGGAACTCCTACAATGAGCAGTACTTC,CASSVGNSYNEQYF
TRBJ2-4,NA,NA,TRBV12-3/TRBV12-4,TGTGCCAGCAGTTTATTCCATATAGCCAAAAACATTCAGTACTTC,CASSLFHIAKNIQYF
TRBJ2-3,NA,NA,TRBV25-1,TGTGCCAGCAGTGAAAAGGGCGGTACAGATACGCAGTATTTT,CASSEKGGTDTQYF
TRBJ1-4,NA,NA,TRBV20-1,TGCAGTGCTAGAGATTTAAGTTCTAATGAAAAACTGTTTTTT,CSARDLSSNEKLFF
TRBJ2-1,NA,NA,TRBV4-1,TGCGCCAGCAGCCAAAGGGGGGATGAGCAGTTCTTC,CASSQRGDEQFF
TRBJ1-1,NA,NA,TRBV12-3/TRBV12-4,TGTGCCAGCAGTTTACTAGCAGGGGCAGTGGCTGAAGCTTTCTTT,CASSLLAGAVAEAFF
TRBJ2-1,NA,NA,TRBV6-1,TGTGCCAGCAAGCCGGACTCCTACAATGAGCAGTTCTTC,CASKPDSYNEQFF
TRBJ1-2,NA,NA,TRBV21-1,TGTGCCAGCAGCAATGACCACGACCGAAGAACCTATGGCTACACCTTC,CASSNDHDRRTYGYTF
TRBJ2-1,few,TRBD2,TRBV25-1,TGTGCCAGCAGTGGAGCGGGAGGGCCGAATGAGCAGTTCTTC,CASSGAGGPNEQFF
TRBJ1-1,NA,TRBD1,TRBV7-2,TGTGCCAGCAGCCCCCGGGGACAGGCAAACACTGAAGCTTTCTTT,CASSPRGQANTEAFF
TRBJ2-1,NA,TRBD2,TRBV4-3,TGCGCCAGCAGCCAAGGGTACGCGGGGGGGCTCTACAATGAGCAGTTCTTC,CASSQGYAGGLYNEQFF
TRBJ2-7,NA,NA,TRBV20-1,TGCAGTGCTCCTCCCCAGGGATTACACGAGCAGTACTTC,CSAPPQGLHEQYF
TRBJ2-3,NA,NA,TRBV20-1,TGCAGTGCGGAAAGTCGGACTACCGGCACAGATACGCAGTATTTT,CSAESRTTGTDTQYF